What follows is one T cell receptor beta chain and its context. The antigen remains undetermined. The sample originates from a study of T cell repertoires in cytomegalovirus infection. Study findings and constraints: Cumulated frequencies of public TCR beta families served to identify carriers of CMV plus the relevant HLA. Dominating the ex vivo response were HLA-C-restricted CMV-specific TCR beta clonotypes.

MiXCR, run by TCRdb on the reads, gives a single entry per CDR3 protein. This sample yields 630,000 or so distinct CDR3 sequences, of which less than 25% are seen a single time; under 8.5% belongs to the top ten. Germline values: CDR1 MNHEY, CDR2 SVGAGI. CDR3 length equals 13 residues. The V gene lost 3 bases and the J gene lost 4 bases, with 9 bases spanning the gap. The sequenced material came from CD8+ T cells from PBMCs. The V and J genes are TRBV6-5 and TRBJ1-2; the D is unclear. The TCR was taken from a human donor in good health (CMV status not recorded). Some clones in this sample may be carry-over from other donors' samples. This CDR3 is CASSYHSSYGYTF. In DNA, the CDR3 is TGTGCCAGCAGTTATCATTCGAGCTATGGCTACACCTTC.